The sequence of this T cell receptor beta chain was determined in a study of T cell responses to AZD1222 COVID-19 vaccine. Study-wide findings and caveats: The span of vaccine-associated CD4 TCRs extended across spike, with dominance at 160-218 and 743-854.

Regarding this clone: Antigen specificity is unknown.

Sequencing used immunoSEQ multiplex PCR; TCRdb keeps in-frame clones, though not all of them. The data show approximately 120,000 clones, roughly 89% seen once. Trimming took 5 bases from V and 6 from J, leaving 13 bases between them. CDR1 and CDR2 (germline): KGHDR, SFDVKD. This CDR3 region has 14 residues. This material consisted of peripheral blood, taken on day 0 of MenACWY control vaccination. This rearrangement joins TRBV24-1 to TRBJ2-1; maybe TRBD1 (5 bases). The clonotype originates from an adult in good health. In DNA form, the CDR3 reads TGTGCCACCAGTGTATCAGGGATTGGCAATGAGCAGTTCTTC. Its protein is CATSVSGIGNEQFF.